This T cell receptor (beta chain) originates from a study of shared clonotypes between healthy human individuals. The study, taken as a whole, reports: Large depth notwithstanding, sorted-subset sequencing proved incomplete by rarefaction.

Repertoires were generated with immunoSEQ multiplex PCR, while TCRdb's copy carries only in-frame clones and drops some. The sample consists of millions of clones, about 95% of them appearing once. The germline V gene encodes CDR1 WSHSY and CDR2 SAAADI. The CDR3 extends over 16 amino acids. The germline V and J ends were trimmed by 1 base and 3 bases, with 13 bases remaining between them. CD45RO-negative cells were positively selected for CCR7, leaving out terminally differentiated effector memory CD45RA+ cells. A note on this clone: Its antigen remains unknown.

The receptor comes from a man aged 18-30 years in good health. This chain joins TRBV10-2 and TRBJ2-1, with D tentatively TRBD2 (6 bases). Sequenced material: naive CD8+ T cells sorted from blood. For the CDR3, the DNA is TGCGCCAGCAGTGAGTGGACCGGGACTCGCTACAATGAGCAGTTCTTC. It encodes CASSEWTGTRYNEQFF.